These 5 T cell receptor beta chains share one sample of origin, sequenced in a study of metastatic and nonmetastatic thyroid tumors. TCRdb re-called the PCR reads through MiXCR. The repertoire has about 85,000 clones, around 7.8% of them found once; the top ten carry 8.8%. No patient had received any treatment before thyroid surgery. Input material: blood. These TCRs come from a female donor with papillary thyroid cancer or a benign thyroid nodule (not recorded which). Some clones in this sample may be carry-over from other donors' samples.

This clone was counted many times. The rearrangement links TRBV19 to TRBJ1-4; D unresolved. The CDR3 runs 11 residues. Germline CDR1 LNHDA, CDR2 SQIVND (reference sequence). V was clipped by 3 bases and J by 7 bases, with 3 bases between them. CDR3 region: CASSIGEKLFF. The CDR3 DNA is TGTGCCAGTAGTATCGGTGAAAAACTGTTTTTT.

This rearrangement joins TRBV20-1 to TRBJ2-1; D is perhaps TRBD2 (7 bases). The CDR3 has 16 residues. Germline V gene lookup returns CDR1 DFQATT and CDR2 SNEGSKA (reference sequence). V lost 2 bases to trimming and J lost 5 bases, with 19 bases between them. CDR3 in amino acids: CSARPSGASGDNEQFF. In DNA, the CDR3 is TGCAGTGCTAGACCCTCGGGGGCTAGCGGAGACAATGAGCAGTTCTTC.

The sample holds many counts of this clone. The chain joins TRBV30 to TRBJ2-7, with D perhaps TRBD1 (6 bases). Germline-derived CDR1 and CDR2 are GTSNPN and SVGIG (reference sequence). This CDR3 is 12 amino acids long. V was trimmed by 2 bases and J by 6 bases, leaving 11 bases between them. CDR3 sequence: CAWSYTGREQYF. CDR3 nucleotides: TGTGCCTGGAGTTATACAGGGCGCGAGCAGTACTTC.

This clone was seen a handful of times. Being one base from a much bigger clone, this may be a read error. The rearrangement links TRBV28 to TRBJ2-3, with a weak D call TRBD2 (6 bases). Trimming took 10 bases from V and 4 from J, leaving 18 bases between them. There are 14 residues in the CDR3. CDR1 and CDR2 from the germline V gene are MDHEN and SYDVKM. In nucleotides, the CDR3 is TGTGCCACCAGGGCGGCTAGCGCCGCAGATACGCAGTATTTT. This sequence encodes CATRAASAADTQYF.

This clone was seen at least ten times. The chain has TRBV6-1 and TRBJ2-5, with 7 bases aligning to TRBD2. Germline V gene data show CDR1 as MNHNS and CDR2 as SASEGT. CDR3 length equals 14 residues. J lost 2 bases, V lost 11 bases, and 11 bases had no gene match. The CDR3 reads CAAEGGVPQETQYF. In nucleotides, the CDR3 is TGTGCCGCCGAGGGAGGGGTCCCACAAGAGACCCAGTACTTC.